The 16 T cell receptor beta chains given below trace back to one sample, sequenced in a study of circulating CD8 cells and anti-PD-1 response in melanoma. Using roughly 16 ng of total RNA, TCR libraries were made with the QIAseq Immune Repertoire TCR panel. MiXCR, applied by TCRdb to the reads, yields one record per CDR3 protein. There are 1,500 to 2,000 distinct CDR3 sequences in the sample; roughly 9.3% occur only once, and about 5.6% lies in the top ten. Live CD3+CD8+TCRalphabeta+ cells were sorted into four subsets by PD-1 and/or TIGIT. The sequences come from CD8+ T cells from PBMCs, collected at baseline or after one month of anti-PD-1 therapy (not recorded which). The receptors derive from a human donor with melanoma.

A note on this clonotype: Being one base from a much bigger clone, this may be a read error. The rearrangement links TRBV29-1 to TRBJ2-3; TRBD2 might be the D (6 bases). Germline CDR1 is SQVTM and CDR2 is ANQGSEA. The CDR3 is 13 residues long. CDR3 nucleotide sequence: TGCAGCGCCGAGGCGGGGAGCACAGATACGCGGTATTTT. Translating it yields CSAEAGSTDTRYF.

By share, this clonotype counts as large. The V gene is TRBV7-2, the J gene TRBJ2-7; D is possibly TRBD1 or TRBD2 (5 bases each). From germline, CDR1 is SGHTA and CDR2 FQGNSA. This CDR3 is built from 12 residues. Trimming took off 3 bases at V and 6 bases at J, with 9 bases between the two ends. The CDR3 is CASSLTGPEQYF. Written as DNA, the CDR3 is TGTGCCAGCAGCTTGACGGGGCCCGAGCAGTACTTC.

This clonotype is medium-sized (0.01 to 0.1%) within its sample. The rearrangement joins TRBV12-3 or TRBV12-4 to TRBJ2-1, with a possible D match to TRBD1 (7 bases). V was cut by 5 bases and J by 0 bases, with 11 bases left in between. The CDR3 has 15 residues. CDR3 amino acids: CASSVQGGSYNEQFF. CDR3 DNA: TGTGCCAGCAGTGTGCAGGGGGGCTCCTACAATGAGCAGTTCTTC.

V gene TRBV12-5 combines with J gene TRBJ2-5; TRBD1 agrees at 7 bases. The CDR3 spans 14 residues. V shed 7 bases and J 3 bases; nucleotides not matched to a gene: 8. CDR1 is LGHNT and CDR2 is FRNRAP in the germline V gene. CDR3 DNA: TGTGCTAGTGCCTCCGGGACAGAGAAAGAGACCCAGTACTTC. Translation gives CASASGTEKETQYF.

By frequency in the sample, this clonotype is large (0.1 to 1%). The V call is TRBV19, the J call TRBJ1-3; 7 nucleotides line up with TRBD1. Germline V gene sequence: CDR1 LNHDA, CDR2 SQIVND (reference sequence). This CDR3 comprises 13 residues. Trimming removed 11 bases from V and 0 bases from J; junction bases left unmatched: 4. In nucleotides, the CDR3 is TGTGCCGTACAGGGGAGCTCTGGAAACACCATATATTTT. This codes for CAVQGSSGNTIYF.

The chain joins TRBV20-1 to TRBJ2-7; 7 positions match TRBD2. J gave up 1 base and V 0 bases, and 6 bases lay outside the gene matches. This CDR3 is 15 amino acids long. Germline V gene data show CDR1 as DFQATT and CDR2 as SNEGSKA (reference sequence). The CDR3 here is CSARDQTGGSYEQYF. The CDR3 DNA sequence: TGCAGTGCTAGAGATCAGACGGGGGGATCCTACGAGCAGTACTTC.

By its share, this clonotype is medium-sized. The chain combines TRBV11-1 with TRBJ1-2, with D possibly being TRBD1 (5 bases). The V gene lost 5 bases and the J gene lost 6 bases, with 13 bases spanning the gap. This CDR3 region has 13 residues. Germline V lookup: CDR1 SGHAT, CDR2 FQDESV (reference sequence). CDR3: CASSTTTAHGYTF. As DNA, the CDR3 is TGTGCCAGCAGCACAACGACAGCGCATGGCTACACCTTC.

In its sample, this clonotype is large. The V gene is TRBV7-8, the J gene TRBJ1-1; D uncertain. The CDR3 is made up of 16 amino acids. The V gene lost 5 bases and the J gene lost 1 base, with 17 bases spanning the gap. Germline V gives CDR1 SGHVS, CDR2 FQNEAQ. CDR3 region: CASSPFLGTQNTEAFF. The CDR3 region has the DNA TGTGCCAGCAGCCCGTTCCTAGGAACACAGAACACTGAAGCTTTCTTT. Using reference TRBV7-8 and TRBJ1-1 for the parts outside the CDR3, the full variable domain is GAGVSQSPRYKVAKRGQDVALRCDPISGHVSLFWYQQALGQGPEFLTYFQNEAQLDKSGLPSDRFFAERPEGSVSTLKIQRTQQEDSAVYLCASSPFLGTQNTEAFFGQGTRLTVV.

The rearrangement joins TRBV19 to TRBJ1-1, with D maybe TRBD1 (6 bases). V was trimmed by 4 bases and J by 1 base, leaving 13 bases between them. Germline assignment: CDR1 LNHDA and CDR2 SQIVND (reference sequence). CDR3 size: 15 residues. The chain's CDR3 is CASSRRGTPNTEAFF. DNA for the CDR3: TGTGCCAGTAGTAGGCGCGGGACACCGAACACTGAAGCTTTCTTT.

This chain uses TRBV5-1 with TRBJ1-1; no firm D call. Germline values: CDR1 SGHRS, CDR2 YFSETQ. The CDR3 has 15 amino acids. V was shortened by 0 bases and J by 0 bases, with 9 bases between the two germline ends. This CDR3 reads CASSLGLGLNTEAFF. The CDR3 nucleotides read TGCGCCAGCAGCTTGGGGCTGGGCCTGAACACTGAAGCTTTCTTT.

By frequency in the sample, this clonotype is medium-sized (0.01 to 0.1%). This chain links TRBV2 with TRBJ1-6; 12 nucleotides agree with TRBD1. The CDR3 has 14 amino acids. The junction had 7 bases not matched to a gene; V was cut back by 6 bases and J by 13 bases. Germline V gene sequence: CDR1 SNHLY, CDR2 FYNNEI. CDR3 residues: CASRPGQGAWPLHF. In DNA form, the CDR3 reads TGTGCCAGCAGGCCGGGACAGGGGGCTTGGCCCCTCCACTTT. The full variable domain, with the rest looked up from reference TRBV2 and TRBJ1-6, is EPEVTQTPSHQVTQMGQEVILRCVPISNHLYFYWYRQILGQKVEFLVSFYNNEISEKSEIFDDQFSVERPDGSNFTLKIRSTKLEDSAMYFCASRPGQGAWPLHFGNGTRLTVT.

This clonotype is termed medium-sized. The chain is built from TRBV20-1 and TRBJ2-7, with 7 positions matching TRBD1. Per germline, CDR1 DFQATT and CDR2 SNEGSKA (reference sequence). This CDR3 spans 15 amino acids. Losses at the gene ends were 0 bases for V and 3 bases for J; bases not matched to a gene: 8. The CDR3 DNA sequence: TGCAGTGCTAGAGATCTTGGGACAGAAGTCTACGAGCAGTACTTC. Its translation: CSARDLGTEVYEQYF.

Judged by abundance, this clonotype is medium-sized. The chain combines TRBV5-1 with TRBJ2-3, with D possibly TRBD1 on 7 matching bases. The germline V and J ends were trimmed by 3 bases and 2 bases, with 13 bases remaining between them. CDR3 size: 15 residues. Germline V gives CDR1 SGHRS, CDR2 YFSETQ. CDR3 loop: CASSSGGQITDTQYF. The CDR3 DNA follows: TGCGCCAGCAGCTCCGGGGGACAGATCACAGATACGCAGTATTTT. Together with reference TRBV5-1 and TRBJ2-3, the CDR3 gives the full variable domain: KAGVTQTPRYLIKTRGQQVTLSCSPISGHRSVSWYQQTPGQGLQFLFEYFSETQRNKGNFPGRFSGRQFSNSRSEMNVSTLELGDSALYLCASSSGGQITDTQYFGPGTRLTVL.

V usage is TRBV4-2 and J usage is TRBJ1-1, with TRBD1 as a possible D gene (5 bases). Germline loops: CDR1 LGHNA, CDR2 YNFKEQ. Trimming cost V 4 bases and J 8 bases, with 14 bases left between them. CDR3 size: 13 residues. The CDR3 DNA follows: TGTGCCAGCAGCCCGGGGCCAACCCCCGAAGCTTTCTTT. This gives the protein CASSPGPTPEAFF.

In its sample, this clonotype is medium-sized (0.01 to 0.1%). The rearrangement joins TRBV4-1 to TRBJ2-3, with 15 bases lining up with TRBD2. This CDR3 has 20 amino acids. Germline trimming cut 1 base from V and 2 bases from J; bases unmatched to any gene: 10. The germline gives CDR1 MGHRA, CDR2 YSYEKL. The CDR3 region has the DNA TGCGCCAGCAGCCAAGTCCCGGGACTAGCGGGGGGTCGGAACACAGATACGCAGTATTTT. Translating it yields CASSQVPGLAGGRNTDTQYF.

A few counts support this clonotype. The chain's CDR3 is CATLAGASDTQYF. CDR3 DNA sequence: TGTGCCACATTAGCGGGGGCGTCAGATACGCAGTATTTT. This chain connects TRBV2 to TRBJ2-3; 9 positions match TRBD2. V shed 10 bases and J 4 bases; nucleotides not matched to a gene: 6. The length of the CDR3 is 13 residues. CDR1 and CDR2 from the germline V gene are SNHLY and FYNNEI.